This TCR beta chain was retrieved from a study of cytomegalovirus exposure and HLA in healthy donors. Overall study findings and caveats: A missense DCLRE1C variant was associated with V- and J-gene trimming of TCR beta chains in a later analysis, and an independent cohort replicated the association. In an earlier analysis, productive rearrangement rates for most beta V segments clustered near 87% or 30%.

This CDR3 has 13 residues. V was cut by 7 bases and J by 0 bases, with 4 bases left in between. The germline V gene has CDR1 MDHEN and CDR2 SYDVKM. A remark on this clone: Antigen unknown.

A multiplex PCR was run with 60 Vbeta primers and 13 Jbeta primers. Profiled with immunoSEQ multiplex PCR; TCRdb holds only in-frame clones, not every one. The repertoire consists of tens of thousands of clones, with roughly four fifths occurring once and the leading ten covering 1.9%. Sample: PBMCs. This clonotype was sampled from a man in his late teens or twenties in good health and CMV-seronegative. The chain couples TRBV28 to TRBJ2-6; D remains ambiguous. The CDR3 region has the DNA TGTGCCAGCACCCTCTCTGGGGCCAACGTCCTGACTTTC. Amino acid sequence: CASTLSGANVLTF. Full variable domain (rest looked up from reference TRBV28 and TRBJ2-6): DVKVTQSSRYLVKRTGEKVFLECVQDMDHENMFWYRQDPGLGLRLIYFSYDVKMKEKGDIPEGYSVSREKKERFSLILESASTNQTSMYLCASTLSGANVLTFGAGSRLTVL.